Listed below are T cell receptor beta chains from one sample, sequenced in a study of Ad26.COV2.S vaccination and SARS-CoV-2 variants. Using immunoSEQ multiplex PCR, the repertoire was profiled, and TCRdb retains in-frame clones only, with some absent. The sample includes 440,000 or so clones, 92% of them seen just once. This specimen was peripheral blood, taken in a trial of Ad26.COV2.S vaccine versus placebo. The receptors shown here come from a person aged 18-65 years who received the Ad26.COV2.S COVID-19 vaccine or a placebo. Both conserved end residues are part of each CDR3. D genes are given only for firm matches. Some rows mark clone size as missing; the rest say once, few, many or name a class of expanded clone.

V: TRBV7-8; length: 18; J: TRBJ1-6; D: .; size: .; DNA: TGTGCCAGCAGCCCGTCAACTAGGCAGGGCCAAGTCTATTCACCCCTCCACTTT; CDR3: CASSPSTRQGQVYSPLHF
V: TRBV29-1; length: 13; J: TRBJ2-5; D: TRBD1; size: .; DNA: TGCAGCGTGGGACAGGGGGCGAGGGAGACCCAGTACTTC; CDR3: CSVGQGARETQYF
V: TRBV6-5; length: 16; J: TRBJ1-3; D: .; size: .; DNA: TGTGCCAGCAGTTACTCGTTTGGAGGGCCTGGGGACACCATATATTTT; CDR3: CASSYSFGGPGDTIYF
V: TRBV7-2; length: 16; J: TRBJ2-7; D: TRBD1; size: .; DNA: TGTGCCAGCAGCACACAGGGGGCGGGCATAGGCTACGAGCAGTACTTC; CDR3: CASSTQGAGIGYEQYF
V: TRBV7-6; length: 14; J: TRBJ1-4; D: TRBD1; size: .; DNA: TGTGCCAGCAGCTCATCAACAGGGGGGGAAAAACTGTTTTTT; CDR3: CASSSSTGGEKLFF
V: TRBV3-1/TRBV3-2; length: 16; J: TRBJ1-2; D: TRBD1; size: .; DNA: TGTGCCAGCAGCCCCAGTCCGGGACAGGGGGAGGGTGGCTACACCTTC; CDR3: CASSPSPGQGEGGYTF
V: TRBV9; length: 14; J: TRBJ2-7; D: .; size: few; DNA: TGTGCCAGCAGCGCCGGACAGACTGCCTACGAGCAGTACTTC; CDR3: CASSAGQTAYEQYF
V: TRBV7-9; length: 15; J: TRBJ2-3; D: TRBD1; size: .; DNA: TGTGCCAGCAGCTCGGGACAGACTTCCACAGATACGCAGTATTTT; CDR3: CASSSGQTSTDTQYF
V: TRBV12-3/TRBV12-4; length: 13; J: TRBJ2-3; D: TRBD1; size: .; DNA: TGTGCCAGCGCCAGACAGGGTACAGATACGCAGTATTTT; CDR3: CASARQGTDTQYF
V: TRBV6-5; length: 14; J: TRBJ2-5; D: .; size: once; DNA: TGTGCCAGCAGTTACGTGGGGGCCGGGGAGACCCAGTACTTC; CDR3: CASSYVGAGETQYF
V: TRBV4-3; length: 16; J: TRBJ1-1; D: TRBD1; size: few; DNA: TGCGCCAGCAGCCTTAGGACAGGACCCTTGAACACTGAAGCTTTCTTT; CDR3: CASSLRTGPLNTEAFF
V: TRBV28; length: 15; J: TRBJ1-2; D: TRBD1; size: .; DNA: TGTGCCAGCAGTTTATTTCTTGCAGGGGGCTATGGCTACACCTTC; CDR3: CASSLFLAGGYGYTF
V: TRBV19; length: 13; J: TRBJ1-2; D: .; size: few; DNA: TGTGCCACCAACTCCATGGGAAACTATGGCTACACCTTC; CDR3: CATNSMGNYGYTF
V: TRBV2; length: 12; J: TRBJ1-2; D: .; size: .; DNA: TGTGCCAGCAGTGACCAGGGGTATGGCTACACCTTC; CDR3: CASSDQGYGYTF
V: TRBV6-1; length: 13; J: TRBJ2-4; D: .; size: .; DNA: TGTGCCAGCAGTGAAGCTGCCAAAAACATTCAGTACTTC; CDR3: CASSEAAKNIQYF
V: TRBV30; length: 13; J: TRBJ2-1; D: .; size: .; DNA: TGTGCCTGGAGACCAAGCTCCTACAATGAGCAGTTCTTC; CDR3: CAWRPSSYNEQFF
V: TRBV27; length: 14; J: TRBJ2-7; D: .; size: .; DNA: TGTGCCAGCAGTCCATGGGGGGAGCGCTACGAGCAGTACTTC; CDR3: CASSPWGERYEQYF
V: TRBV20-1; length: 11; J: TRBJ1-1; D: .; size: .; DNA: TGCAGTGTCCGAGGGGACACTGAAGCTTTCTTT; CDR3: CSVRGDTEAFF
V: TRBV7-2; length: 15; J: TRBJ1-5; D: TRBD1; size: .; DNA: TGTGCCAGCAGCTTGAGACAGGGGGCCGCTCAGCCCCAGCATTTT; CDR3: CASSLRQGAAQPQHF
V: TRBV19; length: 14; J: TRBJ1-2; D: .; size: .; DNA: TGTGCCAGTAGTACCTTCCCGGGGGAGCGCGGCTACACCTTC; CDR3: CASSTFPGERGYTF
V: TRBV7-9; length: 14; J: TRBJ2-5; D: .; size: .; DNA: TGTGCCAGCACCCTAACAGGACCCAAAGAGACCCAGTACTTC; CDR3: CASTLTGPKETQYF
V: TRBV12-5; length: 22; J: TRBJ1-6; D: .; size: .; DNA: TGTGCTAGTGGTTTAGTAACCAGCATGGGATGGCTCTGGGACCAGAATAATTCACCCCTCCACTTT; CDR3: CASGLVTSMGWLWDQNNSPLHF
V: TRBV28; length: 14; J: TRBJ2-7; D: TRBD1; size: .; DNA: TGTGCCAGCAGTTTATTGACAGGGACCTACGAGCAGTACTTC; CDR3: CASSLLTGTYEQYF
V: TRBV7-2; length: 13; J: TRBJ2-7; D: .; size: .; DNA: TGTGCCAGCAGCGTCGGGGGCCGGGATGAGCAGTACTTC; CDR3: CASSVGGRDEQYF
V: TRBV12-5; length: 14; J: TRBJ2-3; D: .; size: .; DNA: TGTGCCAGTGGGTTGGGGGGCGGTACAGATACGCAGTATTTT; CDR3: CASGLGGGTDTQYF
V: TRBV7-9; length: 16; J: TRBJ1-6; D: .; size: few; DNA: TGTGCCAGCAGCCCGGGTATCCGGGACCCGGATTCACCCCTCCACTTT; CDR3: CASSPGIRDPDSPLHF
V: TRBV28; length: 14; J: TRBJ1-1; D: .; size: .; DNA: TGTGCCAGCAGTGAGGGGCGTTTGAACACTGAAGCTTTCTTT; CDR3: CASSEGRLNTEAFF
V: TRBV7-9; length: 13; J: TRBJ2-1; D: .; size: .; DNA: TGTGCCAGCAGCTTATCAGGGTTCAGTGACCGGTTCTTC; CDR3: CASSLSGFSDRFF
V: TRBV11-2; length: 16; J: TRBJ2-2; D: .; size: .; DNA: TGTGCCAGCAGCTTAAACCCTGGTCTGATAACCGGGGAGCTGTTTTTT; CDR3: CASSLNPGLITGELFF
V: TRBV6-5; length: 15; J: TRBJ2-3; D: .; size: .; DNA: TGTGCCAGCAGTTACTCGTGGGGTGGCACAGATACGCAGTATTTT; CDR3: CASSYSWGGTDTQYF
V: TRBV19; length: 13; J: TRBJ1-6; D: .; size: few; DNA: TGTGCCAGTAGTACAGGAAATAATTCACCCCTCCACTTT; CDR3: CASSTGNNSPLHF
V: TRBV25-1; length: 17; J: TRBJ1-6; D: .; size: .; DNA: TGTGCCAGCAGTGAATTCGTGGCAGGGGTTCCCTATTCACCCCTCCACTTT; CDR3: CASSEFVAGVPYSPLHF
V: TRBV6-5; length: 14; J: TRBJ1-2; D: .; size: .; DNA: TGTGCCAGCAAAAACCCCGGGACGTACTATGGCTACACCTTC; CDR3: CASKNPGTYYGYTF
V: TRBV5-1; length: 15; J: TRBJ2-2; D: TRBD2; size: .; DNA: TGCGCCAGCAGCGGCAATAGCGGGGTGATCGGGGAGCTGTTTTTT; CDR3: CASSGNSGVIGELFF
V: TRBV19; length: 19; J: TRBJ1-5; D: TRBD1; size: .; DNA: TGTGCCAGTAGTATGGAGGAGGGGGCTTTGGTTCCGAGCAATCAGCCCCAGCATTTT; CDR3: CASSMEEGALVPSNQPQHF
V: TRBV19; length: 16; J: TRBJ2-1; D: .; size: .; DNA: TGTGCCAGTAGTATTGAGGCAGCGAACTCCTACAATGAGCAGTTCTTC; CDR3: CASSIEAANSYNEQFF
V: TRBV11-2; length: 18; J: TRBJ2-5; D: .; size: .; DNA: TGTGCCAGCAGCTTAGCCCCCACGGGAGCGCTAAAGGGAGAGACCCAGTACTTC; CDR3: CASSLAPTGALKGETQYF
V: TRBV19; length: 15; J: TRBJ2-5; D: .; size: .; DNA: TGTGCCAGTAGTCTGACCCCAGGGCAGCAAGAGACCCAGTACTTC; CDR3: CASSLTPGQQETQYF
V: TRBV5-1; length: 12; J: TRBJ2-3; D: .; size: .; DNA: TGCGCCAGCTCGACCCCGGAACAAGCTCAGTATTTT; CDR3: CASSTPEQAQYF
V: TRBV7-9; length: 18; J: TRBJ2-5; D: .; size: .; DNA: TGTGCCAGCAGCTTAGAACAGGGATGGGTCGACACCCAAGAGACCCAGTACTTC; CDR3: CASSLEQGWVDTQETQYF
V: TRBV2; length: 12; J: TRBJ1-1; D: .; size: .; DNA: TGTGCCAGCAGACCGAGGAACACTGAAGCTTTCTTT; CDR3: CASRPRNTEAFF
V: TRBV15; length: 15; J: TRBJ2-5; D: .; size: .; DNA: TGTGCCACCAGCAGAGTCAGCAAGAGCCAAGAGACCCAGTACTTC; CDR3: CATSRVSKSQETQYF
V: TRBV30; length: 15; J: TRBJ1-3; D: TRBD1; size: .; DNA: TGTGCCTGGAGCGAAGACAGGGGGCCTGGAAACACCATATATTTT; CDR3: CAWSEDRGPGNTIYF
V: TRBV18; length: 15; J: TRBJ1-2; D: TRBD1; size: .; DNA: TGTGCCAGCTCACCACTAAAGGACAGGGTAAATGGCTACACCTTC; CDR3: CASSPLKDRVNGYTF
V: TRBV12-3/TRBV12-4; length: 12; J: TRBJ2-7; D: .; size: .; DNA: TGTGCCAGCAGCGGGACCACGTTTGAGCAGTACTTC; CDR3: CASSGTTFEQYF
V: TRBV11-2; length: 15; J: TRBJ2-7; D: .; size: once; DNA: TGTGCCAGCAGCTTAGATAGGCGGGTTCTTGGCGAGCAGTACTTC; CDR3: CASSLDRRVLGEQYF
V: TRBV10-2; length: 13; J: TRBJ1-2; D: .; size: .; DNA: TGCGCCAGCAGTGAGTCTGGGATCTATGGCTACACCTTC; CDR3: CASSESGIYGYTF
V: TRBV5-1; length: 17; J: TRBJ1-5; D: TRBD1; size: .; DNA: TGCGCCAGCAGCCCAGGGACAGGGAGTTATAGCAATCAGCCCCAGCATTTT; CDR3: CASSPGTGSYSNQPQHF
V: TRBV28; length: 13; J: TRBJ2-7; D: TRBD1; size: .; DNA: TGTGCCAGCAGTACAGGGGGCGGGTACGAGCAGTACTTC; CDR3: CASSTGGGYEQYF
V: TRBV28; length: 11; J: TRBJ1-1; D: .; size: .; DNA: TGTGCCACACAACCTCAGATGGAAGCTTTCTTT; CDR3: CATQPQMEAFF
V: TRBV10-3; length: 16; J: TRBJ2-3; D: .; size: .; DNA: TGTGCCATCAGTGGAGGACGGGGGCTAGGCACAGATACGCAGTATTTT; CDR3: CAISGGRGLGTDTQYF
V: TRBV7-2; length: 15; J: TRBJ1-3; D: TRBD1; size: .; DNA: TGTGCCAGCAGCTTAGGTCAGGGGACAGGCAACACCATATATTTT; CDR3: CASSLGQGTGNTIYF
V: TRBV4-3; length: 15; J: TRBJ2-7; D: .; size: once; DNA: TGCGCCAGCAGCCAGAATAGGGGCAGGATCTACGAGCAGTACTTC; CDR3: CASSQNRGRIYEQYF
V: TRBV12-5; length: 16; J: TRBJ2-2; D: TRBD2; size: .; DNA: TGTGCTAGTGGCCTCGGTAGGACTAGCGAAGCCGGGGAGCTGTTTTTT; CDR3: CASGLGRTSEAGELFF
V: TRBV10-1; length: 12; J: TRBJ1-2; D: .; size: .; DNA: TGCGCCAGCTCAAACGGGCGCTATGGCTACACCTTC; CDR3: CASSNGRYGYTF
V: TRBV6-5; length: 13; J: TRBJ1-1; D: .; size: .; DNA: TGTGCCAACTATGGGACCTGGCGCACTGAAGCTTTCTTT; CDR3: CANYGTWRTEAFF
V: TRBV11-3; length: 14; J: TRBJ1-3; D: TRBD1; size: .; DNA: TGTGCCAGCAGCTCCGGACAGGGGGGAAACACCATATATTTT; CDR3: CASSSGQGGNTIYF
V: TRBV6-2/TRBV6-3; length: 13; J: TRBJ2-7; D: TRBD1; size: once; DNA: TGTGCCAGCAGTTGGGGACAGGGATACGAGCAGTACTTC; CDR3: CASSWGQGYEQYF
V: TRBV5-1; length: 12; J: TRBJ2-3; D: .; size: .; DNA: TGCGCCAGCACCGTTGGGTCAGATACGCAGTATTTT; CDR3: CASTVGSDTQYF